One sample yielded the 2 T cell receptor beta chains listed below, sequenced in a study of T cells in Graves' hyperthyroidism and ophthalmopathy. The source material, RNA transcripts, was used to amplify TCR beta CDR3 regions. Researchers ran a first-round RT-PCR on the TCR CDR3 using the HTBI primer set. TCRdb reanalysed the multiplex PCR reads using MiXCR and keeps one entry per CDR3 protein. This sample has hundreds of thousands of distinct CDR3 sequences, with roughly a third found just once. Sample: blood. These receptor sequences come from a woman aged 40 to 50 with Graves' hyperthyroidism.

V gene TRBV10-2 combines with J gene TRBJ2-5, with 8 nucleotides matching TRBD1. CDR1 and CDR2 (germline): WSHSY, SAAADI. Trimming removed 2 bases from V and 5 bases from J; junction bases left unmatched: 10. The CDR3 extends over 16 amino acids. CDR3 bases: TGCGCCAGCAGTGAGGGTTCTGGGACAGGTATCGAGACCCAGTACTTC. It is translated as CASSEGSGTGIETQYF.

V usage is TRBV7-9 and J usage is TRBJ2-6; D not resolved. Germline V gene data show CDR1 as SEHNR and CDR2 as FQNEAQ (reference sequence). The germline V and J ends were trimmed by 5 bases and 2 bases, with 13 bases remaining between them. The CDR3 runs to 16 residues. CDR3 bases: TGTGCCAGCAGCCCCCGACTGTATGCTGGGGCCAACGTCCTGACTTTC. Amino acids: CASSPRLYAGANVLTF.